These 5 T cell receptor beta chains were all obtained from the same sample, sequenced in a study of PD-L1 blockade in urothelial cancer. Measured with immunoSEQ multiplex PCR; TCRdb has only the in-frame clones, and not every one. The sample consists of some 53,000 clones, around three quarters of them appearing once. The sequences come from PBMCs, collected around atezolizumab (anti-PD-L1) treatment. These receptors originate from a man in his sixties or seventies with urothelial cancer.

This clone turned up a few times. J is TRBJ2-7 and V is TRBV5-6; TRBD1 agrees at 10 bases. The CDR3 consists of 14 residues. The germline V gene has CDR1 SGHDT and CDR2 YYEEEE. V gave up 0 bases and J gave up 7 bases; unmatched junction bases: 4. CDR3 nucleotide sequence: TGTGCCAGCAGCTTGGGACAGGGGGCGCGGGAGCAGTACTTC. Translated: CASSLGQGAREQYF.

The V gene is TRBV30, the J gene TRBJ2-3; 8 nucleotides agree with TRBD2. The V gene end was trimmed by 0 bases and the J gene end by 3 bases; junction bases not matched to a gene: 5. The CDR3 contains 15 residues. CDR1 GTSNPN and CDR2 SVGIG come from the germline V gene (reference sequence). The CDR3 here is CAWSVETGGTDTQYF. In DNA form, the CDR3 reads TGTGCCTGGAGTGTAGAAACGGGGGGGACAGATACGCAGTATTTT.

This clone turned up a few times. CDR3 residues: CASSPPVGTGGYYGYTF. In nucleotides, the CDR3 is TGTGCCAGCAGCCCACCGGTGGGGACAGGGGGGTACTATGGCTACACCTTC. The gene calls are TRBV7-2 and TRBJ1-2; the match to TRBD1 covers 11 bases. The CDR3 is 17 amino acids. V trimming: 5 bases; J trimming: 3 bases; junction bases outside the gene matches: 11. In germline, CDR1 is SGHTA, CDR2 FQGNSA.

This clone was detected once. The CDR3 DNA reads TGTGCCAGCAGTTCCCCGGGAGGCAGAGACACTGAAGCTTTCTTT. Its protein product is CASSSPGGRDTEAFF. The chain couples TRBV6-1 to TRBJ1-1; D call uncertain. CDR1 is MNHNS, CDR2 SASEGT, per germline. The CDR3 runs 15 residues. V lost 5 bases to trimming and J lost 3 bases, with 16 bases between them.

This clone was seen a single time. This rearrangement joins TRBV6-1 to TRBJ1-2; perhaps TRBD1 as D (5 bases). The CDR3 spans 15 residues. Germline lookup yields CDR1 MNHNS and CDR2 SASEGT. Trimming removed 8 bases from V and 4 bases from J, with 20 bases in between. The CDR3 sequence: CASGLSTPRGYGYTF. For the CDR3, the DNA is TGTGCCAGCGGCCTTTCAACCCCTAGGGGCTATGGCTACACCTTC.